The next 24 T cell receptor beta chains were all read from a single sample in a study of blood T cell repertoires in COVID-19. Sequenced by immunoSEQ multiplex PCR; TCRdb stores in-frame clones only, minus some. The sample lists 100,000 or so clones; around 92% were seen once. Sequencing was performed on peripheral blood. The receptors shown here come from a man aged 50-59 years with active COVID-19.

Here the CDR3 DNA reads TGTGCCAGCAGTTACACGGCCGGGGGAGAGACCCAGTACTTC. Residues: CASSYTAGGETQYF. The chain employs TRBV6-6 and TRBJ2-5, with D possibly TRBD2 on 6 matching bases. The CDR3 has 14 amino acids. V lost 2 bases, J lost 4 bases, and 11 bases lay in between. The germline V gene has CDR1 MNHNY and CDR2 SVGAGI (reference sequence).

The chain uses TRBV7-9 and TRBJ2-2, with 7 nucleotides matching TRBD2. CDR1 is SEHNR, CDR2 FQNEAQ, per germline (reference sequence). The ends lost 4 bases at V and 3 bases at J; junction bases unmatched: 8. The CDR3 length is 16 residues. In DNA, the CDR3 is TGTGCCAGCAGCTCATCCGCGGGAGTCGACACCGGGGAGCTGTTTTTT. Its translation: CASSSSAGVDTGELFF.

V gene TRBV6-2 or TRBV6-3 combines with J gene TRBJ1-1; 10 bases line up with TRBD1. Per germline, CDR1 MNHEY and CDR2 SVGEGT. J gave up 5 bases and V 6 bases, and 9 bases lay outside the gene matches. This CDR3 is 15 amino acids long. CDR3 region: CASSFATDRGTEAFF. The CDR3 nucleotides are TGTGCCAGCAGCTTCGCCACGGACAGGGGGACTGAAGCTTTCTTT.

The chain combines TRBV11-2 with TRBJ1-1; D unresolved. This CDR3 has 12 residues. Trimming stripped 3 bases from V and 3 bases from J, with 5 bases between. Per the germline V gene, CDR1 is SGHAT and CDR2 is FQNNGV. CDR3 region: CASSFADTEAFF. The CDR3, as DNA: TGTGCCAGCAGCTTCGCGGACACTGAAGCTTTCTTT. Together with reference TRBV11-2 and TRBJ1-1, the CDR3 gives the full variable domain: EAGVAQSPRYKIIEKRQSVAFWCNPISGHATLYWYQQILGQGPKLLIQFQNNGVVDDSQLPKDRFSAERLKGVDSTLKIQPAKLEDSAVYLCASSFADTEAFFGQGTRLTVV.

V usage is TRBV7-8 and J usage is TRBJ2-7; D might be TRBD1 (5 bases). Deletions cut 4 bases from V and 0 bases from J, with 10 bases between. Germline assignment: CDR1 SGHVS and CDR2 FQNEAQ. This CDR3 has 14 residues. CDR3 bases: TGTGCCAGCAGCTCACAGGAGAACTCCTACGAGCAGTACTTC. It yields the protein CASSSQENSYEQYF.

The rearrangement joins TRBV25-1 to TRBJ1-2, with 9 bases lining up with TRBD1. The CDR3 loop spans 14 amino acids. The V segment lost 4 bases and the J segment 4 bases; nucleotides outside the gene matches: 4. Germline CDR1 MGHDK, CDR2 SYGVNS. This CDR3 is CASSGGQGTYGYTF. The DNA of the CDR3 is TGTGCCAGCAGTGGAGGACAGGGGACCTATGGCTACACCTTC.

This clone was detected a few times. The V gene is TRBV11-2, the J gene TRBJ2-7, with 10 nucleotides matching TRBD2. Germline V CDR1 and CDR2: SGHAT, FQNNGV. V shed 0 bases and J 4 bases; nucleotides not matched to a gene: 9. This CDR3 spans 17 amino acids. CDR3 nucleotide sequence: TGTGCCAGCAGCTTAGATAAGCGGCTAGCGGGAGAATACGAGCAGTACTTC. It yields the protein CASSLDKRLAGEYEQYF.

The chain is built from TRBV28 and TRBJ1-1; D unclear. This CDR3 comprises 13 residues. Per germline, CDR1 MDHEN and CDR2 SYDVKM. V lost 2 bases and J 3 bases, leaving 7 bases between the germline ends. The CDR3: CASSLEAYTEAFF. In nucleotides, the CDR3 is TGTGCCAGCAGTTTAGAGGCGTACACTGAAGCTTTCTTT.

This clone was observed a few times. The chain carries TRBV5-1 and TRBJ2-7; D perhaps matches TRBD1 (6 bases). Germline CDR1 SGHRS, CDR2 YFSETQ. V lost 4 bases, J lost 6 bases, and 14 bases lay in between. This CDR3 contains 13 residues. The CDR3 DNA sequence: TGCGCCAGCAGCCCAACACAGGGCGGCGAGCAGTACTTC. Translating it yields CASSPTQGGEQYF.

CDR3 amino acids: CASSFPLGGSSYNEQFF. DNA for the CDR3: TGTGCCAGCAGTTTTCCCCTCGGCGGATCCTCCTACAATGAGCAGTTCTTC. The rearrangement links TRBV28 to TRBJ2-1; D is uncertain. V was cut by 3 bases and J by 0 bases, with 15 bases left in between. CDR3 size: 17 residues. Germline V gene data show CDR1 as MDHEN and CDR2 as SYDVKM.

J is TRBJ2-7 and V is TRBV30, with no clear D. CDR1 is GTSNPN, CDR2 SVGIG, per germline (reference sequence). The CDR3 has 15 residues. Trimming cost V 3 bases and J 2 bases, with 17 bases left between them. The CDR3 DNA follows: TGTGCCTGGAGCACGAAGTCAACAGAAACCTACGAGCAGTACTTC. It encodes CAWSTKSTETYEQYF.

The chain recombines TRBV27 with TRBJ2-2; weak D call: TRBD2 (5 bases). V lost 4 bases to trimming and J lost 6 bases, with 9 bases between them. Germline V gives CDR1 MNHEY, CDR2 SMNVEV (reference sequence). This CDR3 has 13 amino acids. The CDR3 DNA sequence: TGTGCCAGCAGTTCGTTTAGCGCCGGGGAGCTGTTTTTT. It encodes CASSSFSAGELFF.

The J gene is TRBJ1-4, the V gene TRBV28, with D possibly being TRBD1 (5 bases). Trimming took 5 bases from V and 2 from J, leaving 12 bases between them. Germline CDR1 and CDR2: MDHEN and SYDVKM. The length of the CDR3 is 15 residues. As DNA, the CDR3 is TGTGCCAGCAGTGCGGGACTGGGGACTAATGAAAAACTGTTTTTT. This sequence encodes CASSAGLGTNEKLFF.

This chain joins TRBV28 and TRBJ2-1, with 13 nucleotides matching TRBD2. The length of the CDR3 is 15 residues. V lost 5 bases and J lost 9; bases outside the gene matches: 7. Germline V gene data show CDR1 as MDHEN and CDR2 as SYDVKM. Written as DNA, the CDR3 is TGTGCCAGCAGTCCAGGACTAGCGGGAGTAATTGAGCAGTTCTTC. This codes for CASSPGLAGVIEQFF.

This rearrangement joins TRBV9 to TRBJ2-7; TRBD2 agrees at 8 bases. CDR3 length: 14 amino acids. V shed 9 bases and J 2 bases; nucleotides not matched to a gene: 10. Germline assignment: CDR1 SGDLS and CDR2 YYNGEE. The CDR3 sequence: CATAGLAATYEQYF. CDR3 bases: TGTGCCACCGCAGGACTAGCTGCTACCTACGAGCAGTACTTC.

The chain carries TRBV28 and TRBJ2-6; tentatively, D is TRBD2 (5 bases). V gave up 5 bases and J gave up 6 bases, with 11 bases separating them. Germline CDR1 and CDR2: MDHEN and SYDVKM. The CDR3 sequence is 14 residues long. The CDR3 nucleotides are TGTGCCAGCAGTCTAAGCGGTGTGGCCAACGTCCTGACTTTC. Its translation is CASSLSGVANVLTF.

The chain uses TRBV7-3 and TRBJ1-1; D might be TRBD1 (5 bases). The CDR3 loop spans 15 amino acids. The germline CDR1 and CDR2 sequences are SGHTA and FQGTGA. Trimming removed 1 base from V and 0 bases from J, with 9 bases in between. CDR3 coding DNA: TGTGCCAGCAGCTTAAATCCAGGGCTGAACACTGAAGCTTTCTTT. It yields the protein CASSLNPGLNTEAFF.

This clone was seen only once. The chain couples TRBV10-3 to TRBJ2-1, with TRBD2 as a possible D gene (6 bases). This CDR3 is built from 12 residues. The germline V gene has CDR1 ENHRY and CDR2 SYGVKD. Trimming cost V 4 bases and J 7 bases, with 8 bases left between them. CDR3 region: CAISVSGNEQFF. DNA for the CDR3: TGTGCCATCAGTGTTAGCGGAAATGAGCAGTTCTTC.

The chain uses TRBV7-9 and TRBJ2-3; 8 positions agree with TRBD2. V shed 0 bases and J 3 bases; nucleotides not matched to a gene: 8. Looked up from germline, CDR1 is SEHNR and CDR2 is FQNEAQ (reference sequence). This CDR3 has 17 amino acids. The CDR3 region is CASSLASGNSKTDTQYF. For the CDR3, the DNA is TGTGCCAGCAGCTTAGCTAGCGGGAACTCTAAAACAGATACGCAGTATTTT.

This chain uses TRBV28 with TRBJ1-1, with 8 positions matching TRBD1. Germline assignment: CDR1 MDHEN and CDR2 SYDVKM. V trimming: 3 bases; J trimming: 4 bases; junction bases outside the gene matches: 10. The CDR3 spans 16 residues. Written as DNA, the CDR3 is TGTGCCAGCAGTTTGCCAACCCAACAGGGGGGCACTGAAGCTTTCTTT. This codes for CASSLPTQQGGTEAFF.

The V and J genes are TRBV9 and TRBJ1-1; D may be TRBD1 (6 bases). The CDR3 length is 14 residues. Between the trimmed V and J ends, which lost 2 bases and 3 bases, there was a span of 11 bases. CDR1 is SGDLS and CDR2 is YYNGEE in the germline V gene. Written as DNA, the CDR3 is TGTGCCAGCAGCGTGGGGGGGCGCGACACTGAAGCTTTCTTT. The encoded protein is CASSVGGRDTEAFF. Full variable domain (remainder filled in from reference TRBV9 and TRBJ1-1): DSGVTQTPKHLITATGQRVTLRCSPRSGDLSVYWYQQSLDQGLQFLIQYYNGEERAKGNILERFSAQQFPDLHSELNLSSLELGDSALYFCASSVGGRDTEAFFGQGTRLTVV.

The V call is TRBV6-5, the J call TRBJ2-7; TRBD1 matches at 7 bases. The CDR3 loop spans 15 amino acids. The germline V gene encodes CDR1 MNHEY and CDR2 SVGAGI. The V and J ends lost 4 bases and 0 bases, in that order; junction bases with no gene match: 6. CDR3 in DNA: TGTGCCAGCAGTTCCCCTGACAGGGCCTCCTACGAGCAGTACTTC. Its protein is CASSSPDRASYEQYF.

V is TRBV6-5 and J is TRBJ2-1, with TRBD2 matching 11 bases. Trimming at V came to 7 bases and at J to 5 bases, leaving 7 bases not matched to a gene. The CDR3 length is 15 residues. The germline V gene has CDR1 MNHEY and CDR2 SVGAGI. The CDR3, as DNA: TGTGCCAGCACCAAAGGGACTAGCGGACACAATGAGCAGTTCTTC. This encodes CASTKGTSGHNEQFF.

The J gene is TRBJ2-7, the V gene TRBV10-3; tentatively, D is TRBD1 (6 bases). CDR3 length: 13 amino acids. V was shortened by 0 bases and J by 8 bases, with 11 bases between the two germline ends. In germline, CDR1 is ENHRY, CDR2 SYGVKD. For the CDR3, the DNA is TGTGCCATCAGTGAGTCGACAGGACCCCAGCAGTACTTC. This codes for CAISESTGPQQYF.